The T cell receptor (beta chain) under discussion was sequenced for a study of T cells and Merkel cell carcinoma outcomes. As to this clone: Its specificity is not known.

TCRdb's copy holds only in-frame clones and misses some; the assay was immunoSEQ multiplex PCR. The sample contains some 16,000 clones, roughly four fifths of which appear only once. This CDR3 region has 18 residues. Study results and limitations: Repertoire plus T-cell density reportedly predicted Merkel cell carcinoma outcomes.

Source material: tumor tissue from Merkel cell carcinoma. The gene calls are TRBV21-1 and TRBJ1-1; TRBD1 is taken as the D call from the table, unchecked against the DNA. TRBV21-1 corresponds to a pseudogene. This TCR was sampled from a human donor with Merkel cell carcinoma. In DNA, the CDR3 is TGTGCCAGCAGCAAAGCCCCGGGGACATCCTCGTTGAACACTGAAGCTTTCTTT. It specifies CASSKAPGTSSLNTEAFF.